The rows below give T cell receptor beta chains drawn from one sample of a study of type 1 and type 2 diabetes patients. TCRdb independently ran MiXCR on the multiplex PCR reads; one entry per CDR3 protein. The table has more than 250,000 distinct CDR3 sequences, around 47% seen once. The specimen sequenced was peripheral blood mononuclear cells (PBMCs). These TCRs come from a man aged 18 to 30 with type 2 diabetes. Each CDR3 is given with its conserved first and last residue. The D gene is left open where the match is weak. Size is stated for part of the rows, as once, few or many counts, or as a class when the clone is expanded.

J,D,V,size,DNA,CDR3
TRBJ1-4,.,TRBV19,.,TGTGCCAGTAGTAACAATTTTGCAACTAATGAAAAACTGTTTTTT,CASSNNFATNEKLFF
TRBJ2-7,.,TRBV20-1,.,TGCAGTGCTAGGGCAGGGGCCTACGAGCAGTACTTC,CSARAGAYEQYF
TRBJ2-7,TRBD1,TRBV25-1,.,TGTGCCAGCAGTGGAGGACAGGGCCCTACCTACGAGCAGTACTTC,CASSGGQGPTYEQYF
TRBJ2-5,TRBD1,TRBV29-1,few,TGCAGCGTTGAAGACCGGGACAGCCTTGAAGAGACCCAGTACTTC,CSVEDRDSLEETQYF
TRBJ2-3,TRBD1,TRBV7-2,.,TGTGCCAGCAGCCAAGATCCGAGGGGGCCACGCACAGATACGCAGTATTTT,CASSQDPRGPRTDTQYF
TRBJ2-7,TRBD2,TRBV2,many,TGTGCCAGCAGTTTCGGGACTAGCGGGATCTACGAGCAGTACTTC,CASSFGTSGIYEQYF
TRBJ2-3,.,TRBV10-1,.,TGCGCCAGCAGCGGGAGTGGGGATACGCAGTATTTT,CASSGSGDTQYF
TRBJ2-5,.,TRBV20-1,few,TGCAGTGCTAGGGGTTCCCAAGAGACCCAGTACTTC,CSARGSQETQYF
TRBJ2-1,.,TRBV20-1,.,TGCAGTGCTAGTGGACCCAATGAGCAGTTCTTC,CSASGPNEQFF
TRBJ2-2,TRBD2,TRBV19,few,TGTGCCAGTAAGGCCGAGCGGGGGAACACCGGGGAGCTGTTTTTT,CASKAERGNTGELFF
TRBJ1-1,.,TRBV19,few,TGTGCCAGTAGTTCTCGGACGGCGAACACTGAAGCTTTCTTT,CASSSRTANTEAFF
TRBJ2-5,.,TRBV25-1,.,TGTGCCAGCAGTGAACGTGGTGCAGGCCAAGAGACCCAGTACTTC,CASSERGAGQETQYF
TRBJ1-1,.,TRBV19,.,TGTGCCAGTACCTCCGGACAGTTTGAAGCTTTCTTT,CASTSGQFEAFF
TRBJ2-5,.,TRBV7-8,once,TGTGCCAGCAGTGCCCTAGGGGGGGGACTGAGTGAGACCCAGTACTTC,CASSALGGGLSETQYF
TRBJ1-4,.,TRBV20-1,.,TGCAGTGCCCAATCCGATGGGTGGGGTAATGAAAAACTGTCTTTT,CSAQSDGWGNEKLSF
TRBJ1-1,.,TRBV7-9,.,TGTGCCAGCAGCTTCGGGGACGGGGGGAACACTGAAGTTTTCTTT,CASSFGDGGNTEVFF
TRBJ2-5,.,TRBV7-3,.,TGTGCCAGCAGCTCGACAGGTGGGCAAGAGACCCAGTACTTC,CASSSTGGQETQYF
TRBJ2-6,TRBD1,TRBV19,many,TGTGCCAGTAGTGGGGACAGGACCTCTGGGGCCAACGTCCTGACTTTC,CASSGDRTSGANVLTF
TRBJ2-7,TRBD1,TRBV11-2,.,TGTGCCAGCAGCTTAGTCGTCCCCGGGACAGCATCCTACGAGCAGTACTTC,CASSLVVPGTASYEQYF
TRBJ2-1,.,TRBV12-3/TRBV12-4,few,TGTGCCAGCACCGACTTTGATGAGCAGTTCTTC,CASTDFDEQFF
TRBJ1-1,.,TRBV20-1,few,TGCAGTGCTAGTTACCAGAACACTGAAGCTTTCTTT,CSASYQNTEAFF
TRBJ2-2,.,TRBV5-1,.,TGCGCCAGCTCTCAGCCAAGGGCCGGGGAGCTGTTTTTT,CASSQPRAGELFF
TRBJ2-3,.,TRBV7-2,.,TGTGCCAGCAGCCAGGGGGAGCGGAAACCGGGGGCGGATACGCAGTATTTT,CASSQGERKPGADTQYF
TRBJ2-7,.,TRBV7-3,.,TGTGCCAGCAGCCCAAACTACGAGCAGTACTTC,CASSPNYEQYF
TRBJ1-1,.,TRBV12-3/TRBV12-4,.,TGTGCCAGCGGAAAGGAGGCGAACACTGAAGCTTTCTTT,CASGKEANTEAFF
TRBJ1-1,.,TRBV6-5,.,TGTGCCAGCAGTTCTGCCACGCTCCCGAACACTGAAGCTTTCTTT,CASSSATLPNTEAFF
TRBJ2-7,.,TRBV2,.,TGTGCCAGCAGTGAGGGATCGACGCGGGTCAGCTACGAGCAGTACTTC,CASSEGSTRVSYEQYF
TRBJ2-5,.,TRBV6-6,many,TGTGCCAGCAGTTATCAGGAGACCCAGTACTTC,CASSYQETQYF
TRBJ1-2,.,TRBV29-1,.,TGCAGCGTTGAAGAGGGGTGTGGCTACACCTTC,CSVEEGCGYTF
TRBJ2-5,.,TRBV29-1,.,TGCAGCGTCCTAGGGCAGGAAGAGACCCAGTACTTC,CSVLGQEETQYF
TRBJ2-1,TRBD1,TRBV2,.,TGTGCCAGCAGTGAAGCGTTGGGGACAGGATTCAATGAGCAGTTCTTC,CASSEALGTGFNEQFF
TRBJ2-7,.,TRBV4-3,.,TGCGCCAGCAGCCAAGATCGCGGTTCCTACGAGCAGTACTTC,CASSQDRGSYEQYF
TRBJ2-1,TRBD2,TRBV20-1,.,TGCAGTGCTAGTACTAGCGGGAGCTCGTATAACAATGAGCAGTTCTTC,CSASTSGSSYNNEQFF
TRBJ1-1,.,TRBV19,.,TGTGCCAGTGAAGGGACACAAAACACTGAAGCTTTCTTT,CASEGTQNTEAFF
TRBJ1-5,.,TRBV12-3/TRBV12-4,.,TGTGCCAGCAGTTTAGCGCTTACAGTCATACTCCATCAGCCCCAGCATTTT,CASSLALTVILHQPQHF
TRBJ2-2,.,TRBV24-1,few,TGTGCCACCAGTGTAAGGACATCGAACACCGGGGAGCTGTTTTTT,CATSVRTSNTGELFF
TRBJ2-7,.,TRBV5-1,.,TGCGCCAGCAGCTTGGGTATAGCCTACGAGCAGCACTTC,CASSLGIAYEQHF
TRBJ2-7,TRBD2,TRBV20-1,.,TGCAGTGCTAGTTCGCCGACTAGCGGGAACGAGCAGTACTTC,CSASSPTSGNEQYF
TRBJ2-7,.,TRBV20-1,.,TGCAGTGCACCAGGGAAACCGGGACTCGAGGCGGGCGAGCAGTACTTC,CSAPGKPGLEAGEQYF
TRBJ2-7,.,TRBV27,.,TGTGCCAGCAGTTTTTCGGCGACCCACGAGCAGTACTTC,CASSFSATHEQYF
TRBJ2-3,.,TRBV10-1,few,TGCGCCAGCAGTACTCTAGCGTCAGATACGCAGTATTTT,CASSTLASDTQYF
TRBJ2-5,TRBD2,TRBV19,.,TGTGCCAGTAGTATGGCTAGCGGGAGACAAGAGACCCAGTACTTC,CASSMASGRQETQYF
TRBJ2-2,.,TRBV19,few,TGTGCCATTCTCAAGGGTACGGGGGAGCTGTTTTTT,CAILKGTGELFF
TRBJ2-7,.,TRBV9,.,TGTGATACCTGTAACGGGGGTGTTTACGAGCAGTACTTC,CDTCNGGVYEQYF
TRBJ1-1,TRBD1,TRBV19,.,TGTGCCAGTAGTAACTCACAGGGGGCGGACACTGAAGCTTTCTTT,CASSNSQGADTEAFF
TRBJ1-4,.,TRBV4-3,.,TGCGCCAGCAGCCACTTGTACGGTGAAAAACTGTTTTTT,CASSHLYGEKLFF
TRBJ1-1,.,TRBV20-1,few,TGCAGTGCTAGGTACACACGGAACACTGAAGCTTTCTTT,CSARYTRNTEAFF